These 24 T cell receptor beta chains were all obtained from the same sample, sequenced in a study of CD8+CD57+ T cells in acquired aplastic anemia. TCR beta VDJ and CDR3 profiles were obtained from a genomic DNA template. TCRdb recomputed calls from the reads with MiXCR, one row per CDR3 protein. The sample has about 160,000 distinct CDR3 sequences, 70% to 80% seen once. All patients picked for sequencing had shown, by flow cytometry, an expansion of CD8+CD57+ cells. Sequencing used sorted CD4+, CD8+, or CD8+CD57+ T cells (not recorded which) from PBMCs. Receptors originate from a human donor with aplastic anemia.

The chain employs TRBV7-9 and TRBJ1-6, with TRBD1 as a possible D gene (5 bases). The V end lost 8 bases, the J end lost 10 bases, and 15 bases lay between the germline ends. Looked up from germline, CDR1 is SEHNR and CDR2 is FQNEAQ (reference sequence). This CDR3 is 13 amino acids long. Written as DNA, the CDR3 is TGTGCCAGCGCCGGGACTTCGGGATCACCCCTCCACTTT. Its translation is CASAGTSGSPLHF.

The chain combines TRBV7-9 with TRBJ2-5; D not certain. The CDR3 totals 12 residues. Germline V gene lookup returns CDR1 SEHNR and CDR2 FQNEAQ (reference sequence). V lost 5 bases to trimming and J lost 4 bases, with 8 bases between them. The CDR3 nucleotides read TGTGCCAGCAGCCAACGACTAGAGACCCAGTACTTC. Its translation is CASSQRLETQYF.

The rearrangement links TRBV12-3 or TRBV12-4 to TRBJ2-5, with D tentatively TRBD1 (5 bases). Between the trimmed V and J ends, which lost 6 bases and 5 bases, there was a span of 16 bases. The CDR3 spans 14 residues. In DNA, the CDR3 is TGTGCCAGCAGCCCAGTAGGGGCGCGTGAGACCCAGTACTTC. Amino acids: CASSPVGARETQYF.

This clonotype has more than one count but fewer than ten. The J gene is TRBJ1-1, the V gene TRBV7-8; TRBD1 matches at 12 bases. Germline V gene data show CDR1 as SGHVS and CDR2 as FQNEAQ. This CDR3 contains 13 residues. Trimming cost V 1 base and J 11 bases; bases outside gene matches: 2. CDR3 nucleotides: TGTGCCAGCAGCTTAGAGGGACAGGGGGCGGCTTTCTTT. Its translation: CASSLEGQGAAFF.

The V call is TRBV19, the J call TRBJ2-7; maybe TRBD1 (6 bases). V was trimmed by 3 bases and J by 4 bases, leaving 10 bases between them. Germline-derived CDR1 and CDR2 are LNHDA and SQIVND (reference sequence). The CDR3 consists of 13 residues. CDR3 DNA: TGTGCCAGTAGTATCGGGACACCTTACGAGCAGTACTTC. Protein sequence: CASSIGTPYEQYF.

The V call is TRBV15, the J call TRBJ2-2; D is possibly TRBD2 (5 bases). Deletions cut 1 base from V and 7 bases from J, with 7 bases between. The CDR3 has 13 residues. Germline lookup yields CDR1 LNHNV and CDR2 YYDKDF (reference sequence). This CDR3 reads CATSRVRDGELFF. The CDR3 DNA reads TGTGCCACCAGCAGAGTTCGGGACGGGGAGCTGTTTTTT.

This chain joins TRBV20-1 and TRBJ1-1, with a weak D call TRBD1 (6 bases). The CDR3 spans 12 residues. Germline assignment: CDR1 DFQATT and CDR2 SNEGSKA (reference sequence). The CDR3 region is CSASGGPTEAFF. CDR3 nucleotides: TGCAGCGCATCGGGGGGGCCCACTGAAGCTTTCTTT.

With respect to this clonotype: A read error may account for a junction end that differs from germline. The chain links TRBV7-2 to TRBJ2-7; 9 nucleotides align to TRBD1. The V gene's germline CDR1 is SGHTA and CDR2 FQGNSA. The CDR3 covers 15 residues. CDR3 nucleotide sequence: TGTGCCAGCAGCTTAGGCCGGGACAGGGTCTACGAGCAATACTTC. Translating it yields CASSLGRDRVYEQYF. Complete variable domain (other parts from reference TRBV7-2 and TRBJ2-7): GAGVSQSPSNKVTEKGKDVELRCDPISGHTALYWYRQSLGQGLEFLIYFQGNSAPDKSGLPSDRFSAERTGGSVSTLTIQRTQQEDSAVYLCASSLGRDRVYEQYFGPGTRLTVT.

The J gene is TRBJ2-5, the V gene TRBV20-1, with D perhaps matching TRBD2 (6 bases). Germline V lookup: CDR1 DFQATT, CDR2 SNEGSKA (reference sequence). The CDR3 extends over 12 amino acids. CDR3 bases: TGCAGCGCCCGGGCCGGGGGTCAGACCCAGTACTTC. This codes for CSARAGGQTQYF.

CDR3 residues: CASSKGAPVNQPQHF. CDR3 nucleotides: TGTGCCAGTAGTAAAGGGGCTCCTGTAAATCAGCCCCAGCATTTT. This chain connects TRBV19 to TRBJ1-5; tentatively, D is TRBD1 (5 bases). Trimming removed 4 bases from V and 4 bases from J, with 14 bases in between. The CDR3 consists of 15 residues. Germline loops: CDR1 LNHDA, CDR2 SQIVND (reference sequence). Supplemented by reference TRBV19 and TRBJ1-5, the full variable domain reads DGGITQSPKYLFRKEGQNVTLSCEQNLNHDAMYWYRQDPGQGLRLIYYSQIVNDFQKGDIAEGYSVSREKKESFPLTVTSAQKNPTAFYLCASSKGAPVNQPQHFGDGTRLSIL.

The genes are TRBV7-2 and TRBJ1-1; unclear D gene. The CDR3 is 15 amino acids. V lost 2 bases and J lost 5, with 15 bases in between. Germline-derived CDR1 and CDR2 are SGHTA and FQGNSA. CDR3 region: CASSLSRTSRTEAFF. The CDR3 DNA sequence: TGTGCCAGCAGCTTATCTCGGACCTCGAGGACTGAAGCTTTCTTT.

In its sample, this clonotype was seen once. The chain uses TRBV20-1 and TRBJ2-7; TRBD1 matches 9 bases. The CDR3 runs to 15 residues. CDR1 and CDR2 (germline): DFQATT, SNEGSKA (reference sequence). The J segment lost 2 bases and the V segment lost 0 bases, leaving 5 bases of the junction unmatched. DNA of the CDR3: TGCAGTGCTAGAGAGGACGGGACAGGGACCTACGAGCAGTACTTC. Its protein is CSAREDGTGTYEQYF.

The CDR3 DNA reads TGTGCCAGCAGTTGGGACAGGGGTCTAAGGAGCAATCAGCCCCAGCATTTT. This encodes CASSWDRGLRSNQPQHF. This chain connects TRBV2 to TRBJ1-5; 10 bases are shared with TRBD1. The CDR3 extends over 17 amino acids. Germline CDR1 is SNHLY and CDR2 is FYNNEI. J lost 1 base, V lost 5 bases, and 8 bases had no gene match.

The chain joins TRBV11-2 to TRBJ1-2; D remains ambiguous. Germline values: CDR1 SGHAT, CDR2 FQNNGV. V was cut by 2 bases and J by 3 bases, with 13 bases left in between. The CDR3 consists of 15 residues. DNA of the CDR3: TGTGCCAGCAGCTTATCGGCCGGGCGAGACTATGGCTACACCTTC. Amino acids: CASSLSAGRDYGYTF.

This chain links TRBV7-6 with TRBJ1-1; tentative D call: TRBD1 (5 bases). This CDR3 is 20 amino acids long. V was pared by 0 bases and J by 2 bases, with 25 bases between. The V gene's germline CDR1 is SGHVS and CDR2 FNYEAQ. The CDR3 here is CASSLAGDQGSTRENTEAFF. DNA for the CDR3: TGTGCCAGCAGCTTAGCGGGGGATCAGGGCAGCACCAGGGAAAACACTGAAGCTTTCTTT. Variable domain in full (rest from reference TRBV7-6 and TRBJ1-1): GAGVSQSPRYKVTKRGQDVALRCDPISGHVSLYWYRQALGQGPEFLTYFNYEAQQDKSGLPNDRFSAERPEGSISTLTIQRTEQRDSAMYRCASSLAGDQGSTRENTEAFFGQGTRLTVV.

The chain joins TRBV10-3 to TRBJ1-2, with D uncertain. CDR1 and CDR2 (germline): ENHRY, SYGVKD. Deletions cut 2 bases from V and 4 bases from J, with 5 bases between. The CDR3 has 12 residues. CDR3 coding DNA: TGTGCCATCAGTGAGCCGGGCTATGGCTACACCTTC. Protein sequence: CAISEPGYGYTF.

This clonotype was seen a few times. The chain links TRBV7-3 to TRBJ1-1; D remains ambiguous. Germline V gene data show CDR1 as SGHTA and CDR2 as FQGTGA. V lost 8 bases to trimming and J lost 0 bases, with 10 bases between them. The CDR3 has 13 residues. CDR3: CASSSSVNTEAFF. The CDR3 DNA sequence: TGTGCCAGCTCGTCTTCGGTGAACACTGAAGCTTTCTTT.

The chain links TRBV19 to TRBJ2-7, with 12 bases aligning to TRBD2. CDR1 and CDR2 (germline): LNHDA, SQIVND (reference sequence). There are 15 residues in the CDR3. The V and J ends lost 5 bases and 3 bases, in that order; junction bases with no gene match: 5. DNA of the CDR3: TGTGCCAGTAGTCAACAACTAGCGGGAGGCTACGAGCAGTACTTC. Its protein is CASSQQLAGGYEQYF.

J is TRBJ2-5 and V is TRBV11-3, with a weak D call TRBD2 (5 bases). CDR1 and CDR2 (germline): SGHNT, YENEEA. There are 10 residues in the CDR3. V dropped 8 bases and J dropped 7 bases, with 8 bases sitting between them. The CDR3 nucleotides read TGTGCCAGCGGACTCGGGACCCAGTACTTC. Translation gives CASGLGTQYF.

As concerns this clonotype: This CDR3 fails to terminate in the conserved phenylalanine or tryptophan, so it likely reflects a read error. The chain links TRBV9 to TRBJ2-7; no clear D. V was clipped by 0 bases and J by 6 bases, with 16 bases between them. The CDR3 extends over 15 amino acids. Germline CDR1 and CDR2: SGDLS and YYNGEE. As DNA, the CDR3 is TGTGCCAGCAGCGTAGAGGGTTCACCCACCGGCGAGCAGTACTAC. It is translated as CASSVEGSPTGEQYY.

The chain has TRBV3-2 and TRBJ2-7; no DNA check was done on the table's D call, TRBD2. TRBV3-2 corresponds to a pseudogene. The CDR3 consists of 15 residues. CDR3 in DNA: TGTGCCAGCAGCCAAGAGAGCGGGAGAATCAACGAGCAGTACTTC. Its protein product is CASSQESGRINEQYF.

This clonotype was recorded a few times. J is TRBJ1-2 and V is TRBV20-1; D perhaps matches TRBD1 (5 bases). Germline CDR1 is DFQATT and CDR2 is SNEGSKA (reference sequence). The V and J ends lost 6 bases and 2 bases respectively, with 10 bases between them. The CDR3 length is 12 residues. The CDR3 protein is CSAPGQNYGYTF. CDR3 nucleotide sequence: TGCAGTGCCCCAGGGCAGAACTATGGCTACACCTTC.

The chain combines TRBV20-1 with TRBJ2-3; no clear D gene. CDR1 DFQATT and CDR2 SNEGSKA come from the germline V gene (reference sequence). The CDR3 extends over 11 amino acids. The V gene lost 0 bases and the J gene lost 7 bases, with 5 bases spanning the gap. CDR3 loop: CSARDQYTQYF. The DNA of the CDR3 is TGCAGTGCTAGAGATCAATATACGCAGTATTTT.

A few counts support this clonotype. CDR3 coding DNA: TGTGCCACTCCAGGGGACGGTAGCTCCTACGAGCAGTACTTC. It codes for CATPGDGSSYEQYF. The chain carries TRBV2 and TRBJ2-7, with D possibly TRBD1 on 6 matching bases. The CDR3 has 14 amino acids. Germline CDR1 SNHLY, CDR2 FYNNEI. V was cut by 10 bases and J by 0 bases, with 16 bases left in between.